This T cell receptor (beta chain) was recorded in a study of shared clonotypes between healthy human individuals. About the research overall: The donor group consisted of two women and three men, aged 18 to 49. Each donor's CD4 naive and CD4 memory cells filled three plates apiece, CD8 naive two, and CD8 memory one.

As concerns this clone: Its antigen is currently unknown.

General observations from the study: In general, naive subsets displayed greater estimated richness than memory subsets did. Across a handful of donors, naive CD4 shared approximately 4.5%, naive CD8 3% to 3.5%, memory CD4 2% to 2.5%, memory CD8 under 0.5%.

Positively selected for CCR7, the CD45RO-negative cells used as naive CD8 cells excluded terminally differentiated effector memory CD45RA+ cells. The ends were cut back, 3 bases at V and 4 bases at J, with 11 bases in the middle. This CDR3 is built from 14 residues. Germline CDR1 and CDR2: MGHRA and YSYEKL. This table comes from immunoSEQ multiplex PCR, and its TCRdb copy is limited to in-frame clones, with some not included. The sample consists of under 1 million clones, around 92% of them appearing once. The rearrangement links TRBV4-1 to TRBJ2-3; the D gene is possibly TRBD2 (6 bases). The sequence derives from a man aged 25 to 40 in good health. What was sequenced was naive CD8+ T cells sorted from blood. This chain's CDR3 is CASSQGGPPDTQYF. CDR3 DNA: TGCGCCAGCAGCCAGGGAGGCCCGCCAGATACGCAGTATTTT.